The source of this T cell receptor (beta chain) is a study of post-analysis software for immune sequencing data. Findings of the study overall: Patients had higher frequencies than controls of roughly five TRBV segments, including TRBV5-6, TRBV5-1 and TRBV20-1.

This CDR3 is 15 amino acids long. Germline V gene data show CDR1 as ENHRY and CDR2 as SYGVKD. After removal of 3 bases from V and 13 bases from J, the junction contained 14 bases not matched to a gene. Unique molecular identifiers were built into the TCR beta cDNA libraries. TCRdb reprocessed the PCR reads with MiXCR, giving one entry per CDR3 protein. The table has hundreds of thousands of distinct CDR3 sequences, around 27% seen once; the top ten hold approximately 0.6%. This clonotype has a handful of counts. The antigen is unknown. J is TRBJ2-4 and V is TRBV10-3, with TRBD1 identical over 8 bases. The source of this sequence is a girl under 18 with multiple sclerosis. The sample was blood. The CDR3 loop reads CAISDPGQVYREQYF. In DNA form, the CDR3 reads TGTGCCATCAGTGACCCGGGACAGGTATATCGGGAGCAGTACTTC.